This T cell receptor (beta chain) was captured in a study of Tregs in tolerant kidney transplant recipients (dated by TCRdb to about 2019). Background for the entire study: The study applied TCRbeta sequencing to find donor-specific regulatory T cells before combined kidney and bone marrow transplantation and then followed those same cells after transplant.

For TCRbeta CDR3 sequencing, genomic DNA from the sorted cells was extracted using the QIAGEN DNeasy Blood and Tissue Kit. High-throughput TCRbeta CDR3 sequencing was carried out commercially through immunoSEQ, with PCR amplification with bias correction and internal controls included. The study's processing was this. Unique productive TCRbeta sequences were defined by CDR3 nucleotide sequence where primers matched, otherwise by CDR3 amino acid sequence with Vbeta and Jbeta genes. To correct sorting error, sequences shared between sorted populations at a frequency ratio of 2:1 or less were removed; the rest were assigned to the higher population. A sequence counted as donor-reactive if, in CFSE-low cells, the sequence had a frequency of at least 0.01% and was expanded at least 5-fold compared with unstimulated cells. Jensen-Shannon divergence calculated on the top 100 TCRbeta sequences ranked by frequency was used to measure repertoire divergence. When a sample had multiple sequencing runs, each run was corrected for sorting error separately and the runs were then pooled. TCRdb carries this immuneACCESS record with in-frame sequences only. Its versions omit some clonotypes, under half of them owing to an unresolved V gene in the studies checked, with the rest unexplained. The D gene and trimming were derived from the DNA, and the V and J assignments and clone size from that table. The sample table shows roughly 64,000 clones, and 70% to 90% are seen once. 3.8% of the sample is taken by the ten largest.

The time point label for this specimen denotes: 6 months after combined kidney and bone marrow transplant. The transplants used related donors with nonmyeloablative bone marrow transplantation, and mixed chimerism in the human trials was transient. Thawed PBMCs were FACS-sorted into unstimulated Tregs (CD4+CD25+CD127-), CD4+ non-Tregs (CD4+CD25-), CD4 cells and CD8 cells. The patients were a handful of recipients of combined kidney and bone marrow transplants from the ITN036ST trial, and samples were available only for these trial subjects. Healthy control blood was separated into PBMCs by Ficoll density gradient and cryopreserved, and patient PBMCs were collected both before and after transplant. From its cysteine to its phenylalanine, the CDR3 spans 14 amino acids. Kept here is only the CDR3 DNA, which spans 42 bases and is read in frame from base 1. As encoded in the germline V gene, CDR1 is SGHAT while CDR2 is FQNNGV. Trimming at the junction amounts to 9 bases on V and 0 bases on J, and the germline ends lie 13 bases apart.

Note on this clone: The antigen it binds to is not known. Base qualities are not recorded, but no much larger clone differs from it by a single base.

Broader findings and caveats from the paper: The study was constrained by small patient numbers, and validation of the findings is required in larger populations and under other immunosuppression protocols. Biological reproducibility was not directly assessed, although technical replication error appeared to be minimal. Because the PCR primers were changed over time for some patients, nucleotide-level comparison could not be performed across the samples from those patients. The most biologically relevant and donor-specific TCRbeta repertoire appeared to be identified by expanding Tregs with activated donor B cells. In tolerant patients, the expansion of donor-specific Tregs was greater than global Treg expansion, suggesting that the expansion was antigen-driven rather than nonspecific.

The rearrangement joined TRBV11-2 to TRBJ2-3; perhaps TRBD2 is the D gene, with 6 bases matching. The source of this sequence is a human patient who received a combined kidney and bone marrow transplant. After a transplant, the donor of the graft may account for some T cells. Sequenced here: CD4+ T cells from blood (PBMCs), sampled 6 months after the transplant. The CDR3 sequence is CASQAGTSTDTQYF. The DNA sequence follows: TGTGCCAGTCAGGCGGGAACTAGCACAGATACGCAGTATTTT.